This T cell receptor beta chain originates from a study of blood T cell repertoires in COVID-19. The data were produced by immunoSEQ multiplex PCR, yet TCRdb's version contains in-frame clones alone and is incomplete. This sample yields around 200,000 clones, of which around 85% are seen a single time; around 20% belongs to the top ten. In Cohort 3, a recovered donor had either two negative PCRs, clearance, or symptom resolution. The J segment lost 4 bases and the V segment lost 2 bases, leaving 13 bases of the junction unmatched. This CDR3 has 18 amino acids. The material sequenced was PBMCs or T cells enriched from blood (not recorded which). The genes are TRBV23-1 and TRBJ2-1; 8 bases agree with TRBD2. TRBV23-1 is an ORF for which the function is uncertain. This clonotype was sampled from a man aged 35 to 55 who had recovered from COVID-19. CDR3 in amino acids: CASSQLVKQRENYNEQFF. Here the CDR3 DNA reads TGCGCCAGCAGTCAACTAGTAAAACAGCGGGAGAATTACAATGAGCAGTTCTTC.